The source of this T cell receptor beta chain is a study of CD8 T cells in ankylosing spondylitis. Quantitative 5'-RACE with molecular barcodes produced the TCR beta libraries. TCRdb used MiXCR to reprocess the 5' RACE reads, holding one entry per CDR3 protein. This sample carries fewer than 200,000 distinct CDR3 sequences, approximately 9.9% of them seen once, and the ten largest clones take roughly 16%. General study points: Disease-linked clones displayed a CD8+ phenotype and appeared relatively rarely in peripheral blood. A TCR beta motif of several highly homologous variants appeared characteristic of ankylosing spondylitis blood. The clones that were linked to disease were reported to be significantly enriched in matched synovial fluid samples from ankylosing spondylitis patients.

A remark on this clonotype: The target antigen is unknown.

Input material: blood, either unsorted or a sorted T cell fraction (not recorded which). This TCR derives from a female donor with ankylosing spondylitis or in good health (not recorded which).

The CDR3 DNA reads as TGTGCCACCAGCAGAGATCGAAGGACCCCGAGGAGCAATGAGCAGTTCTTC. It is translated as CATSRDRRTPRSNEQFF. The gene calls are TRBV15 and TRBJ2-1; no definite D call. Trimming took 0 bases from V and 6 from J, leaving 18 bases between them. Germline lookup yields CDR1 LNHNV and CDR2 YYDKDF (reference sequence). The CDR3 contains 17 residues.